This TCR beta chain was captured in a study of blood T cell repertoires in COVID-19. Across the study: Acute and convalescent COVID-19 samples came from the United States, Italy and Spain.

Repertoires were generated with immunoSEQ multiplex PCR, while TCRdb's copy carries only in-frame clones and drops some. The data show roughly 88,000 clones, with over 80% seen just once and 15% to 20% held by the top ten. The V gene lost 2 bases and the J gene lost 4 bases, with 13 bases spanning the gap. Looked up from germline, CDR1 is LGHDT and CDR2 is YNNKEL (reference sequence). CDR3 length: 15 residues. The source is a woman at least 80 years old with active or convalescent COVID-19. Source material: peripheral blood. This chain uses TRBV3-1 (or the pseudogene TRBV3-2) with TRBJ2-3, with TRBD1 as a possible D gene (6 bases). The CDR3 bases are TGTGCCAGCAGCCAAAGGGGGACAACGCCAGATACGCAGTATTTT. This gives the protein CASSQRGTTPDTQYF.